The clone carrying this TCR beta chain turned up a few times. The target antigen is unknown. This record belongs to a study of cytomegalovirus exposure and HLA in healthy donors. Findings and limits, study-wide: Presence/absence comparisons presumed near-even sequencing depth among donors. Later analysis suggested links between common viral pathogens and several top significant clusters. Per published reports, the classifier diagnosed cytomegalovirus status with high specificity and sensitivity.

Germline CDR1 is LNHNV and CDR2 is YYDKDF (reference sequence). With 5 bases removed from V and 5 bases from J, the gap between germline ends came to 21 bases. This CDR3 contains 16 residues. Primers for the PCR totalled 60 Vbeta and 13 Jbeta. Measured with immunoSEQ multiplex PCR; TCRdb has only the in-frame clones, and not every one. The sample comprises approximately 93,000 clones, about 79% of which are singletons, and more than 2.5% rests with the top ten. This rearrangement joins TRBV15 to TRBJ1-1; no clear D. The sample was PBMCs. The TCR originated in a male donor in good health and CMV-seropositive. The DNA of the CDR3 is TGTGCCACCAGCCCAGGAATGACCCGCGGAGGGACTGAAGCTTTCTTT. Translating it yields CATSPGMTRGGTEAFF.